A selection of T cell receptor beta chains follows, all from one sample in a study of blood T cells in healthy people across ages. TCRdb reprocessed the 5' RACE reads with MiXCR, giving one entry per CDR3 protein. The sample holds 750,000 or so distinct CDR3 sequences, roughly 25% seen once. The data also belong to a second study, concerning T cells of mothers and their children.

The source material was blood. The receptors originated from a boy aged 10-17 years in good health. CDR3s include the opening cysteine and the closing phenylalanine or tryptophan. D genes are given only for firm matches. Some rows have no size entry. The others give once, few or many, or a class for an expanded clone.

cdr3_aa cdr3_nt j_call d_call clone_size v_call
CATSDFGTSVDTQYF TGTGCCACCAGTGATTTTGGGACTAGCGTAGATACGCAGTATTTT TRBJ2-3 TRBD2 . TRBV24-1
CSVVRGVPGANVLTF TGCAGCGTTGTTCGCGGGGTCCCTGGGGCCAACGTCCTGACTTTC TRBJ2-6 . once TRBV29-1
CASREVDNEQFF TGTGCCAGCAGAGAGGTTGACAATGAGCAGTTCTTC TRBJ2-1 . . TRBV28
CSATSRDVSKNIQYF TGCAGTGCCACCTCGCGGGATGTCTCCAAAAACATTCAGTACTTC TRBJ2-4 . . TRBV20-1
CASSERSGGFYEQFF TGTGCCAGCAGTGAAAGGAGCGGGGGGTTTTATGAGCAGTTCTTC TRBJ2-1 TRBD2 few TRBV2
CASSDRTSGGLSRELFF TGTGCCAGCAGTGACAGGACTAGCGGGGGGCTTTCCCGTGAGCTGTTTTTT TRBJ2-2 TRBD2 few TRBV6-2/TRBV6-3
CSAPDGGNQPQHF TGCAGTGCTCCGGACGGAGGCAATCAGCCCCAGCATTTT TRBJ1-5 . . TRBV20-1
CSVWGRLTEAFF TGCAGCGTCTGGGGGCGGCTGACTGAAGCTTTCTTT TRBJ1-1 . few TRBV29-1
CASSLRQSTGELFF TGCGCCAGCAGCTTAAGACAGTCCACCGGGGAGCTGTTTTTT TRBJ2-2 . . TRBV5-1
CASSENRDRINF TGTGCCAGCAGCGAAAACCGGGACAGGATAAACTTC TRBJ2-1 TRBD1 many TRBV4-2
CSVATGGGYTF TGCAGCGTTGCTACAGGGGGAGGCTACACCTTC TRBJ1-2 TRBD1 . TRBV29-1
CSVETEVGTQYF TGCAGCGTCGAAACCGAGGTCGGGACCCAGTACTTC TRBJ2-5 . few TRBV29-1
CASSPGPDRANTGELFF TGTGCCAGCTCACCTGGTCCGGACAGGGCGAACACCGGGGAGCTGTTTTTT TRBJ2-2 TRBD1 . TRBV18
CASSERQGTNYGYTF TGTGCCAGCAGCGAGAGACAGGGTACCAACTATGGCTACACCTTC TRBJ1-2 TRBD1 . TRBV7-2
CASSLEEGRETQYF TGCGCCAGCAGCTTGGAGGAGGGAAGGGAGACCCAGTACTTC TRBJ2-5 . . TRBV5-1
CASSLSWGAGNEQYF TGTGCCAGCAGTTTATCCTGGGGGGCAGGAAACGAGCAGTACTTC TRBJ2-7 . few TRBV27
CSVERAGSSYNEQFF TGCAGCGTTGAACGAGCGGGGAGCTCCTACAATGAGCAGTTCTTC TRBJ2-1 TRBD2 . TRBV29-1
CASSPGGRQETQYF TGTGCCAGCAGCCCGGGGGGGCGTCAAGAGACCCAGTACTTC TRBJ2-5 TRBD2 few TRBV7-9
CASSYLGSYGYTF TGTGCCAGCAGTTATTTAGGTTCTTATGGCTACACCTTC TRBJ1-2 . many TRBV6-6
CASSLGGPSLSGANVLTF TGTGCCAGCAGTTTAGGAGGGCCCTCGCTCTCTGGGGCCAACGTCCTGACTTTC TRBJ2-6 . . TRBV28
CSAGSLREGRGTDTQYF TGCAGTGCTGGATCCCTGCGGGAGGGCCGGGGCACAGATACGCAGTATTTT TRBJ2-3 TRBD2 . TRBV20-1
CASSPAEGNEQFF TGTGCCAGCAGTCCCGCTGAGGGCAATGAGCAGTTCTTC TRBJ2-1 . once TRBV6-6
CASSQDSGGVSPDTQYF TGCGCCAGCAGCCAAGATAGCGGGGGGGTCTCTCCAGATACGCAGTATTTT TRBJ2-3 TRBD2 few TRBV4-3
CASRVDRLNEKLFF TGCGCCAGTAGAGTGGACAGACTTAATGAAAAACTGTTTTTT TRBJ1-4 . few TRBV19
CASSEAGRDGGYTF TGTGCCAGCAGTGAAGCGGGAAGGGATGGAGGCTACACCTTC TRBJ1-2 . . TRBV6-1
CATMGQVADEQYF TGTGCCACGATGGGACAGGTGGCGGACGAGCAGTACTTC TRBJ2-7 TRBD1 . TRBV19
CASSLNPGLAGRGDTQYF TGTGCCAGCAGCTTAAACCCGGGACTAGCGGGAAGAGGAGATACGCAGTATTTT TRBJ2-3 TRBD2 . TRBV7-3
CSGTTGEAFF TGCAGCGGAACGACAGGGGAGGCTTTCTTT TRBJ1-1 TRBD1 . TRBV29-1
CASSPNAGGKSYEQYF TGTGCCAGCAGCCCCAATGCAGGGGGCAAGTCCTACGAGCAGTACTTC TRBJ2-7 TRBD1 . TRBV5-4
CASTRGPNYGYTF TGTGCCAGCACCCGGGGGCCTAACTATGGCTACACCTTC TRBJ1-2 . . TRBV5-6
CASSPHRTANTEAFF TGCGCCAGCAGCCCTCACCGGACAGCGAACACTGAAGCTTTCTTT TRBJ1-1 . few TRBV4-3
CASSSSWASYEQYF TGTGCCAGCAGTTCTAGTTGGGCCTCCTACGAGCAGTACTTC TRBJ2-7 . . TRBV6-5
CASSTGARGENIQYF TGTGCCAGTAGTACGGGAGCCCGAGGAGAAAACATTCAGTACTTC TRBJ2-4 . . TRBV19
CASSEYLYEQYF TGTGCCAGCAGCGAATATCTCTACGAGCAGTACTTC TRBJ2-7 . . TRBV7-9
CASSELAGGSGELFF TGTGCCAGCAGTGAACTAGCGGGAGGATCCGGGGAGCTGTTTTTT TRBJ2-2 TRBD2 . TRBV6-4
CASRGLVSYEQYF TGTGCCAGCAGAGGACTAGTCTCCTACGAGCAGTACTTC TRBJ2-7 TRBD2 few TRBV27
CSASKAGAPLSSSYEQYF TGCAGTGCTAGCAAAGCAGGGGCTCCCCTTTCGAGCTCCTACGAGCAGTACTTC TRBJ2-7 . . TRBV20-1